The 23 T cell receptor beta chains below all came from one sample that was sequenced in a study of blood T cell repertoires in COVID-19. Repertoires were generated with immunoSEQ multiplex PCR, while TCRdb's copy carries only in-frame clones and drops some. The table includes approximately 170,000 clones, more than 75% detected once. Sequencing input: peripheral blood. Every receptor here comes from a man in his forties or fifties who had recovered from COVID-19.

V is TRBV7-3 and J is TRBJ2-3, with TRBD2 as a possible D gene (7 bases). Trimming stripped 2 bases from V and 5 bases from J, with 14 bases between. CDR1 is SGHTA and CDR2 is FQGTGA in the germline V gene. The CDR3 totals 15 residues. As DNA, the CDR3 is TGTGCCAGCAGCTTAGCGGGGGCCCCGGGAGATACGCAGTATTTT. It codes for CASSLAGAPGDTQYF.

Notes on this clone: Compared with germline, one end of the junction differs, possibly owing to a read error. The rearrangement links TRBV4-3 to TRBJ2-7; D gene uncertain. In germline, CDR1 is LGHNA, CDR2 YSLEER. The CDR3 is 12 residues long. CDR3 sequence reads: CASSEDLQTQYF. Here the CDR3 DNA reads TGCGCCAGCAGCGAAGACCTACAGACACAGTACTTC.

This clone was observed a handful of times. The gene calls are TRBV27 and TRBJ2-7, with 13 positions matching TRBD2. V was pared by 4 bases and J by 5 bases, with 11 bases of the junction left unmatched. The CDR3 runs to 17 residues. Germline lookup yields CDR1 MNHEY and CDR2 SMNVEV (reference sequence). The CDR3, as DNA: TGTGCCAGCAGTTCCACTCGGACTAGCGGGAGTGCACACGAGCAGTACTTC. Translation: CASSSTRTSGSAHEQYF.

The chain combines TRBV6-6 with TRBJ2-3; 7 positions match TRBD1. From germline, CDR1 is MNHNY and CDR2 SVGAGI (reference sequence). The CDR3 covers 14 residues. V dropped 2 bases and J dropped 1; count of bases not matched to a gene: 0. CDR3 region: CASSYGTGTDTQYF. CDR3 nucleotide sequence: TGTGCCAGCAGTTACGGGACAGGCACAGATACGCAGTATTTT.

Concerning this clone: Other DNA sequences within the sample encode an identical CDR3. CDR3 bases: TGTGCCAGCAGCCGCGCGGGGAGGGAGACCCAGTACTTC. It translates to CASSRAGRETQYF. The rearrangement links TRBV2 to TRBJ2-5, with a weak D call TRBD2 (6 bases). The V end was cut by 6 bases, the J end by 5 bases, with 13 bases between. Looked up from germline, CDR1 is SNHLY and CDR2 is FYNNEI. The CDR3 is made up of 13 amino acids.

The rearrangement links TRBV29-1 to TRBJ2-7; 9 bases match TRBD1. This CDR3 is built from 14 residues. Unmatched junction bases numbered 8, after V lost 7 bases and J lost 1 base. Germline-derived CDR1 and CDR2 are SQVTM and ANQGSEA. CDR3 sequence reads: CSDSDRGSSYEQYF. The CDR3 DNA follows: TGCAGCGATTCTGACAGGGGGAGTTCCTACGAGCAGTACTTC.

This clone was seen a single time. The V call is TRBV5-1, the J call TRBJ2-2; TRBD2 matches 8 bases. The V gene end was trimmed by 1 base and the J gene end by 5 bases; junction bases not matched to a gene: 7. CDR3 size: 16 residues. CDR1 SGHRS and CDR2 YFSETQ come from the germline V gene. CDR3 residues: CASSLRVAGRTGELFF. The CDR3 DNA sequence: TGCGCCAGCAGCTTGCGGGTAGCGGGAAGGACCGGGGAGCTGTTTTTT.

The rearrangement links TRBV5-4 to TRBJ1-4; D is undetermined. V was pared by 3 bases and J by 5 bases, with 11 bases between. The CDR3 runs 14 residues. Germline loops: CDR1 SGHNT, CDR2 YYREEE (reference sequence). Written as DNA, the CDR3 is TGTGCCAGCAGCTCCGTTGGCGGGAATGAAAAACTGTTTTTT. Amino acids: CASSSVGGNEKLFF.

The J gene is TRBJ2-3, the V gene TRBV7-2; the match to TRBD2 covers 7 bases. Per germline, CDR1 SGHTA and CDR2 FQGNSA. The CDR3 has 14 residues. Trimming took 6 bases from V and 7 from J; bases not matched to a gene: 10. For the CDR3, the DNA is TGTGCCAGCAGTTGGCGGGGGTCCTCGAATACGCAGTATTTT. This sequence encodes CASSWRGSSNTQYF. Drawing the rest from reference TRBV7-2 and TRBJ2-3, the complete variable domain is GAGVSQSPSNKVTEKGKDVELRCDPISGHTALYWYRQSLGQGLEFLIYFQGNSAPDKSGLPSDRFSAERTGGSVSTLTIQRTQQEDSAVYLCASSWRGSSNTQYFGPGTRLTVL.

The rearrangement uses TRBV5-4 and TRBJ2-5; possibly TRBD1 for D (6 bases). V lost 0 bases to trimming and J lost 4 bases, with 16 bases between them. In germline, CDR1 is SGHNT, CDR2 YYREEE (reference sequence). The length of the CDR3 is 16 residues. This chain's CDR3 is CASSLGEGMGAETQYF. Written as DNA, the CDR3 is TGTGCCAGCAGCTTGGGTGAGGGGATGGGGGCAGAGACCCAGTACTTC.

In its sample, this clone was seen a few times. This sequence joins TRBV14 and TRBJ2-1, with 8 bases that match TRBD2. Trimming took 3 bases from V and 0 from J; bases not matched to a gene: 13. The CDR3 spans 19 residues. From germline, CDR1 is SGHDN and CDR2 FVKESK. For the CDR3, the DNA is TGTGCCAGCAGCCACCGCCCCATCGGGGGGGGGAGCTCCTACAATGAGCAGTTCTTC. Its protein product is CASSHRPIGGGSSYNEQFF. Looking up the rest from reference TRBV14 and TRBJ2-1 gives the full variable domain: EAGVTQFPSHSVIEKGQTVTLRCDPISGHDNLYWYRRVMGKEIKFLLHFVKESKQDESGMPNNRFLAERTGGTYSTLKVQPAELEDSGVYFCASSHRPIGGGSSYNEQFFGPGTRLTVL.

The chain uses TRBV4-3 and TRBJ2-2; 7 bases fit TRBD1. Germline assignment: CDR1 LGHNA and CDR2 YSLEER. The CDR3 sequence is 14 residues long. V shed 4 bases and J 4 bases; nucleotides not matched to a gene: 3. The CDR3 DNA follows: TGCGCCAGCAGCCGACACAGGGGCACCGGGGAGCTGTTTTTT. This gives the protein CASSRHRGTGELFF.

J is TRBJ2-7 and V is TRBV29-1; 9 nucleotides match TRBD1. Germline CDR1 and CDR2: SQVTM and ANQGSEA. The CDR3 runs 13 residues. The V gene end was trimmed by 5 bases and the J gene end by 6 bases; junction bases not matched to a gene: 8. CDR3: CSVSGTGTSEQYF. CDR3 coding DNA: TGCAGCGTTTCCGGGACAGGGACATCCGAGCAGTACTTC.

CDR3 sequence: CASSVEGGQGVAFLNGYTF. The CDR3 DNA follows: TGTGCCAGCAGCGTAGAAGGGGGACAGGGGGTGGCCTTTCTGAATGGCTACACCTTC. V usage is TRBV9 and J usage is TRBJ1-2; the match to TRBD1 covers 11 bases. The CDR3 spans 19 residues. The trim removed 0 bases at V and 6 bases at J, leaving 16 bases unmatched. In germline, CDR1 is SGDLS, CDR2 YYNGEE.

V gene TRBV5-1 combines with J gene TRBJ1-2, with 7 bases identical to TRBD1. Trimming cost V 4 bases and J 4 bases; bases outside gene matches: 4. The germline V gene encodes CDR1 SGHRS and CDR2 YFSETQ. The CDR3 loop spans 13 amino acids. The CDR3 region has the DNA TGCGCCAGCAGCGGGGACAGACCCTATGGCTACACCTTC. This sequence encodes CASSGDRPYGYTF.

This chain links TRBV6-1 with TRBJ2-1, with D tentatively TRBD1 (6 bases). The germline CDR1 and CDR2 sequences are MNHNS and SASEGT. This CDR3 has 13 residues. Trimming cost V 3 bases and J 10 bases, with 13 bases left between them. CDR3 region: CASSDLQGGEQFF. CDR3 sequence (DNA): TGTGCCAGCAGTGATTTACAGGGTGGCGAGCAGTTCTTC.

The rearrangement uses TRBV19 and TRBJ2-7; 7 nucleotides line up with TRBD2. Germline V gene data show CDR1 as LNHDA and CDR2 as SQIVND (reference sequence). The V segment lost 1 base and the J segment 2 bases; nucleotides outside the gene matches: 8. The CDR3 is made up of 16 amino acids. The CDR3 DNA follows: TGTGCCAGTAGTATAGGCGGGGGAATCGCTGCCTACGAGCAGTACTTC. Amino acids: CASSIGGGIAAYEQYF.

In this sample, this clone turned up a few times. The genes are TRBV6-2 or TRBV6-3 and TRBJ2-3, with 7 bases matching TRBD1. The J segment lost 14 bases and the V segment lost 6 bases, leaving 11 bases of the junction unmatched. From germline, CDR1 is MNHEY and CDR2 SVGEGT. The CDR3 extends over 12 amino acids. CDR3 DNA sequence: TGTGCCAGCAGCCGTTACGAGGGGGCTCTGTATTTT. Its protein is CASSRYEGALYF.

The chain uses TRBV7-9 and TRBJ2-1, with TRBD2 identical over 7 bases. The CDR3 runs 15 residues. V was clipped by 0 bases and J by 5 bases; unmatched bases: 4. Germline CDR1 reads SEHNR; CDR2 reads FQNEAQ (reference sequence). CDR3 nucleotide sequence: TGTGCCAGCAGCTTAGCGGGAGGGCCCGACAATGAGCAGTTCTTC. Amino acid sequence: CASSLAGGPDNEQFF.

V usage is TRBV6-5 and J usage is TRBJ1-3; D gene uncertain. The CDR3 runs to 16 residues. The V end was cut by 3 bases, the J end by 0 bases, with 12 bases between. Germline lookup yields CDR1 MNHEY and CDR2 SVGAGI. The CDR3 protein is CASSYGLPASGNTIYF. The CDR3 nucleotides read TGTGCCAGCAGTTATGGACTCCCGGCCTCTGGAAACACCATATATTTT.

The sample holds one count of this clone. The rearrangement joins TRBV9 to TRBJ2-7; 12 nucleotides match TRBD1. J gave up 6 bases and V 3 bases, and 10 bases lay outside the gene matches. This CDR3 is built from 16 residues. Germline V lookup: CDR1 SGDLS, CDR2 YYNGEE. CDR3 DNA: TGTGCCAGCAGCGCCGAAGGGGGACAGGGGGCTGCCGAGCAGTACTTC. It yields the protein CASSAEGGQGAAEQYF.

DNA of the CDR3: TGTGCCACTTCTAGCGGGGGGTCCTACAATGAGCAGTTCTTC. Residues: CATSSGGSYNEQFF. This chain uses TRBV10-3 with TRBJ2-1, with 11 nucleotides matching TRBD2. This CDR3 comprises 14 residues. Germline CDR1 ENHRY, CDR2 SYGVKD. J gave up 1 base and V 10 bases, and 3 bases lay outside the gene matches.

The rearrangement links TRBV3-1 (or the pseudogene TRBV3-2) to TRBJ1-5; D is unclear. V dropped 0 bases and J dropped 3 bases, with 9 bases sitting between them. The CDR3 sequence is 15 residues long. CDR1 is LGHDT and CDR2 is YNNKEL in the germline V gene (reference sequence). CDR3 region: CASSQDKSPNQPQHF. The CDR3 DNA is TGTGCCAGCAGCCAAGATAAATCTCCCAATCAGCCCCAGCATTTT.